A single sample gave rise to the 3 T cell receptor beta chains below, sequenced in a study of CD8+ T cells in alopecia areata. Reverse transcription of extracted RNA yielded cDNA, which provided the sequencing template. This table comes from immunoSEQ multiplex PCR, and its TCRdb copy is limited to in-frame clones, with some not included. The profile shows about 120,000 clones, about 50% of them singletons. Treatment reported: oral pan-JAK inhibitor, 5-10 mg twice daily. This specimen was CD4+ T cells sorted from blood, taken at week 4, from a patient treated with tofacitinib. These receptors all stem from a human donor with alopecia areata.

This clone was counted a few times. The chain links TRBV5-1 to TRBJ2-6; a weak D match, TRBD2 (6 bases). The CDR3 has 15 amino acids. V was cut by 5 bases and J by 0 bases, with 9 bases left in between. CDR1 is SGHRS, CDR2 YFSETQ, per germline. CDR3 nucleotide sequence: TGCGCCAGCAGTGCGGGGAGCTCTGGGGCCAACGTCCTGACTTTC. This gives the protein CASSAGSSGANVLTF.

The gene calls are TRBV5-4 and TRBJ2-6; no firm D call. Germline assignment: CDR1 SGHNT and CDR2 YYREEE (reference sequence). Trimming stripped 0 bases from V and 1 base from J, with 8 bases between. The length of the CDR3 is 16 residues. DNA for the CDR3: TGTGCCAGCAGCTTGGTCAAGGCATCTGGGGCCAACGTCCTGACTTTC. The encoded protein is CASSLVKASGANVLTF.

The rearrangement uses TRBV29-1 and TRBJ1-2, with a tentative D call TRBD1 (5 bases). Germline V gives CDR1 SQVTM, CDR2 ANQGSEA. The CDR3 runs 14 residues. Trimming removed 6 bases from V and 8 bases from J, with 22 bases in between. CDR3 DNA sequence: TGCAGCGTAGGAAGACAGCTTGAGCGAAAAGGCTACACCTTC. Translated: CSVGRQLERKGYTF.